The TCR beta chain under discussion was sequenced for a study of shared clonotypes between healthy human individuals (TCRdb year 2020). Turning to the overall study: The cohort included three men and a couple of women between 18 and 49 years of age. Per donor, three plates each were used for CD4 naive and CD4 memory, two for CD8 naive, and one for CD8 memory. Between about 0.94 and 8.9 billion PBMCs per donor were obtained by leukapheresis. To increase sequencing depth and limit assay-specific biases, TCR repertoire library preparation and sequencing were carried out by different laboratories using diverse techniques. To estimate repertoire size and how much clonotypes are shared between individuals, the study performed deep sequencing of blood TCR repertoires from roughly five healthy adults. Results and caveats for the whole study, not just this receptor: Incomplete sequencing was indicated by rarefaction of sorted-subset datasets, despite the large sequencing depth. Sampling was limited to blood, and TCR repertoires in tissue likely differ from TCR repertoires in blood. Because the study included only a small number of donors, the genetic and exposure-history diversity represented was limited. Naive subsets generally had larger estimated clonotype richness than memory subsets did. Sharing across four donors was observed for about 4.8% of naive CD4, about 4% of naive CD8, 2% to 2.5% of memory CD4, and about 0.38% of memory CD8 clonotypes. Clonotypes shared by all four sorted-subset donors showed higher generation probabilities than non-shared clonotypes. Based on pairwise subsampling, the degree of clonotype sharing among donors was expected to be affected by sequencing depth.

As regards this clone: Its antigen is unknown. Base qualities are not recorded, but no much larger clone differs from it by a single base.

Donors were healthy HIV-negative adults with no recently reported acute infections or vaccinations. Every donor was a Caucasian adult residing in Nashville, Tennessee, USA. CD4+ T cells were enriched by magnetic negative selection, after which naive cells were positively selected on CD45RA and the negative fraction was taken as the memory subset. Blood was obtained by leukapheresis, after which PBMCs were separated by Ficoll-Histopaque density gradient centrifugation and cryopreserved in liquid nitrogen vapor phase. Analytical flow cytometry was used to check the purity and quantity of each magnetically sorted T cell population. Genomic DNA was isolated from each sorted fraction and quantified by UV absorbance on a Nanodrop 2000c. TCR CDR3 regions were amplified from genomic DNA by multiplex PCR using the deep immunoSEQ assay. For each cell subset, the extracted genomic DNA was distributed evenly across all wells of several immunoSEQ 96-well plates, and each plate served as one replicate. For sorted subsets, about 0.2 ug genomic DNA, equal to 30,000 or so T cell genomes, was loaded into each replicate PCR. Purified libraries were measured with a Qubit 3.0 fluorometer, size-checked on a Bioanalyzer 2100, and measured again with the KAPA Library Quantification kit. Every immunoSEQ 96-well plate was sequenced on a dedicated single-read 150-cycle Illumina NextSeq 550 flow cell. The study's own analysis went as follows. Because the immunoSEQ output included only junctional sequences and no quality scores, the filtering could not be the same as the filtering used for full-length reads. Sequences were annotated with PyIR, a Python wrapper for IgBLAST v1.9, using IMGT germline references to assign V/J genes and CDR3. Any read was removed if the V/J assignment was weak (E-value above 1e-6), the CDR3 was missing, or the read contained stop codons, out-of-frame junctions, or ambiguous translated residues. A V3J clonotype was defined by an identical inferred V gene, J gene, and CDR3 amino acid sequence. Percentage overlap between repertoires was computed as shared unique clonotypes divided by the size of the smaller repertoire. Repertoire richness was assessed with RTK rarefaction, the Chao1 estimator, and Recon v2.1 estimates of unobserved clonotypes. Generation probabilities for all TCRbeta clonotypes obtained by the gDNA method from several donors were computed using OLGA. Here the immuneACCESS table is served through TCRdb, limited to in-frame sequences with V and J called. Missing clones are a known gap in these copies; in checked studies unresolved V genes cover under half, and the rest lacks a known reason. Clonal size and the V and J genes are those of that table, whereas D and trimming came from the DNA. In this sample the table shows approximately 2.3 million clones, roughly 93% of which occur a single time. The ten largest clones represent 0.3% to 0.4% of the sample.

The specimen sequenced was naive CD4+ T cells from PBMCs. The cell subset or site tag for this specimen amounts to: CD45RA+ positively selected. The source of this sequence is a man aged 18-30 years in good health. Some clones in this sample may be carry-over from other donors' samples.

The CDR3 is CASSTGLLSTDTQYF. Read as DNA, the sequence is TGCGCCAGCAGCACGGGACTATTGAGCACAGATACGCAGTATTTT. The chain is made from TRBV5-1 and TRBJ2-3; TRBD2 matches 7 bases in the middle. CDR3 length: 15 amino acids, cysteine to phenylalanine. The DNA shown is the 45-base CDR3, in frame from base 1. The germline V and J ends show losses of 4 bases and 0 bases respectively, and no gene match explains 5 bases of the junction. CDR1 and CDR2 were assigned from the germline V gene as SGHRS and YFSETQ.